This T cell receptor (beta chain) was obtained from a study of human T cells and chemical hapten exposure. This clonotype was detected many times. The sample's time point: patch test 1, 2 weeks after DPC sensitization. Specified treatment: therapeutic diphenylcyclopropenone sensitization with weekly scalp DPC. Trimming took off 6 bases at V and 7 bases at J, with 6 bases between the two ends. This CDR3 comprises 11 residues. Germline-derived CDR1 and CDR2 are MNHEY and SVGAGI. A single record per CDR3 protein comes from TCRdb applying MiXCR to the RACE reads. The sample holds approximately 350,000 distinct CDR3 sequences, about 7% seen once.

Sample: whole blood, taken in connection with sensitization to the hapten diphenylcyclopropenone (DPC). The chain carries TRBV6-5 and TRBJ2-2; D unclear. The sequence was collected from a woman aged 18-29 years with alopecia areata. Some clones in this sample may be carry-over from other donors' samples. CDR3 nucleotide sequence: TGTGCCAGCAGCGCCGGCGGGGAGCTGTTTTTT. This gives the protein CASSAGGELFF.